These T cell receptor beta chains were read from a single sample in a study of cytomegalovirus exposure and HLA in healthy donors. Libraries were prepared by immunoSEQ multiplex PCR; TCRdb keeps only in-frame clonotypes and omits some of them. This sample has 150,000 or so clones, with 82% found just once. Sequencing was performed on PBMCs. The receptors derive from a man aged 30-40 years in good health and CMV-seropositive. CDR3s include the opening cysteine and the closing phenylalanine or tryptophan. Each record gives: clone size, J gene, V gene, D gene, CDR3 protein, CDR3 DNA. D genes are given only for firm matches. Size is stated for part of the rows, as once, few or many counts, or as a class when the clone is expanded.

NA,TRBJ2-1,TRBV9,TRBD1,CASSSFRDRADEQFF,TGTGCCAGCAGCTCCTTTCGGGACAGGGCCGATGAGCAGTTCTTC
few,TRBJ2-7,TRBV6-5,TRBD2,CASSYSAGVAYEQYF,TGTGCCAGCAGTTACTCGGCGGGGGTAGCGTACGAGCAGTACTTC
NA,TRBJ2-1,TRBV15,NA,CATSRDRDLTYNEQFF,TGTGCCACCAGCAGAGATCGTGACTTAACCTACAATGAGCAGTTCTTC
NA,TRBJ1-6,TRBV9,NA,CASSVGGRGGSGSNSPLHF,TGTGCCAGCAGCGTAGGGGGCCGGGGGGGCTCTGGCTCTAATTCGCCCCTCCACTTT
NA,TRBJ1-6,TRBV27,NA,CASRPGHDNSPLHF,TGTGCCAGCAGGCCGGGACACGACAATTCACCCCTCCACTTT
NA,TRBJ2-1,TRBV5-1,NA,CASSPAGGPNNEQFF,TGCGCCAGCAGCCCTGCTGGGGGCCCCAACAATGAGCAGTTCTTC
NA,TRBJ2-3,TRBV6-5,TRBD2,CASSYTGLAATDTQYF,TGTGCCAGCAGTTACACTGGACTAGCCGCTACAGATACGCAGTATTTT
NA,TRBJ2-1,TRBV28,TRBD2,CASNLKAGEAYNEQFF,TGTGCCAGCAACCTTAAAGCGGGAGAAGCCTACAATGAGCAGTTCTTC
NA,TRBJ2-7,TRBV19,NA,CASSATSMAYEQYF,TGTGCCAGTAGTGCAACGAGTATGGCCTACGAGCAGTACTTC
NA,TRBJ2-5,TRBV19,TRBD1,CASKDRVRETQYF,TGTGCCAGTAAGGACAGGGTAAGAGAGACCCAGTACTTC
NA,TRBJ2-1,TRBV19,TRBD1,CATMTGDYNEQFF,TGTGCCACTATGACAGGGGACTACAATGAGCAGTTCTTC
NA,TRBJ1-3,TRBV2,NA,CASSEQGLRNTIYF,TGTGCCAGCAGTGAACAGGGTCTACGGAACACCATATATTTT
NA,TRBJ2-1,TRBV18,TRBD2,CASSDRELGLAGLYNEQFF,TGTGCCAGCTCAGACCGGGAACTAGGACTAGCGGGTCTATACAATGAGCAGTTCTTC
once,TRBJ2-2,TRBV11-3,NA,CASSFDIANTGELFF,TGTGCCAGCAGCTTTGACATTGCGAACACCGGGGAGCTGTTTTTT
NA,TRBJ2-1,TRBV6-5,TRBD2,CASNRAGGREQFF,TGTGCCAGCAATAGAGCGGGGGGGCGGGAGCAGTTCTTC
NA,TRBJ2-5,TRBV7-6,NA,CASSSSRGETQYF,TGTGCCAGCAGCTCCTCGAGGGGGGAGACCCAGTACTTC
NA,TRBJ2-5,TRBV9,NA,CASSVEDSSQEETQYF,TGTGCCAGCAGCGTAGAGGACAGCAGCCAAGAAGAGACCCAGTACTTC
NA,TRBJ2-5,TRBV6-1,TRBD1,CASYTGAETQYF,TGTGCCAGCTATACAGGGGCAGAGACCCAGTACTTC
NA,TRBJ2-5,TRBV28,TRBD2,CASSNLDLRAGEQYF,TGTGCCAGCAGTAACCTCGACTTGAGGGCGGGGGAGCAGTACTTC
NA,TRBJ2-7,TRBV30,NA,CAWSGEVGGPYEQYF,TGTGCCTGGAGCGGGGAGGTCGGGGGTCCCTACGAGCAGTACTTC
NA,TRBJ2-7,TRBV7-9,TRBD2,CASSSSLAGVDEQYF,TGTGCCAGCAGCTCCTCTCTAGCGGGAGTCGACGAGCAGTACTTC
NA,TRBJ1-1,TRBV2,NA,CASSAMVNTEAFF,TGTGCCAGCAGTGCTATGGTGAACACTGAAGCTTTCTTT
NA,TRBJ1-6,TRBV30,NA,CAWSGGAGNSPLHF,TGTGCCTGGAGTGGCGGGGCCGGGAATTCACCCCTCCACTTT
NA,TRBJ2-4,TRBV12-5,NA,CASGLSGAKNIQYF,TGTGCTAGTGGTTTGTCCGGGGCCAAAAACATTCAGTACTTC
NA,TRBJ2-1,TRBV19,TRBD2,CASSLYSSGSRNEQFF,TGTGCCAGTAGTCTCTACTCTAGCGGGAGTAGGAATGAGCAGTTCTTC
NA,TRBJ2-7,TRBV4-1,TRBD2,CASSQDGGSAYEQYF,TGCGCCAGCAGCCAAGACGGGGGGTCGGCCTACGAGCAGTACTTC
NA,TRBJ1-5,TRBV28,NA,CASSPGSTGNQPQHF,TGTGCCAGCAGTCCCGGTTCAACTGGCAATCAGCCCCAGCATTTT
NA,TRBJ2-1,TRBV2,NA,CASSEWGGASYNEQFF,TGTGCCAGCAGTGAATGGGGCGGGGCTTCCTACAATGAGCAGTTCTTC
NA,TRBJ2-1,TRBV7-8,TRBD2,CASAAGEYNEQFF,TGTGCCAGCGCAGCGGGAGAATACAATGAGCAGTTCTTC
NA,TRBJ1-5,TRBV19,NA,CASSLGPGGYQPQHF,TGTGCCAGTAGCCTGGGGCCAGGCGGATATCAGCCCCAGCATTTT
NA,TRBJ2-5,TRBV7-8,NA,CASSSRPKGNQETQYF,TGTGCCAGCAGCTCAAGGCCTAAGGGGAACCAAGAGACCCAGTACTTC
few,TRBJ2-5,TRBV5-4,NA,CASSLRTGQETQYF,TGTGCCAGCAGCTTGAGAACAGGACAAGAGACCCAGTACTTC
once,TRBJ2-3,TRBV18,TRBD2,CASSPVSGGGTDTQYF,TGTGCCAGCTCACCCGTCTCCGGGGGGGGCACAGATACGCAGTATTTT
NA,TRBJ1-5,TRBV5-5,NA,CASSLRTISSNQPQHF,TGTGCCAGCAGCTTGAGGACAATAAGTAGCAATCAGCCCCAGCATTTT
NA,TRBJ1-1,TRBV18,TRBD1,CASSADRGLVGTEAFF,TGTGCCAGCTCAGCTGACAGGGGGCTCGTAGGCACTGAAGCTTTCTTT
NA,TRBJ2-7,TRBV7-2,NA,CASRRGASGPTYEQYF,TGTGCCAGCAGACGAGGTGCCAGCGGCCCCACCTACGAGCAGTACTTC
few,TRBJ2-7,TRBV7-3,NA,CASSLLGDEQYF,TGTGCCAGCAGCTTACTAGGGGACGAGCAGTACTTC
NA,TRBJ2-1,TRBV29-1,NA,CSVEEGQGGLAYYNEQFF,TGCAGCGTTGAGGAGGGACAGGGGGGACTAGCGTACTACAATGAGCAGTTCTTC
few,TRBJ2-3,TRBV28,NA,CASSLGRHTQYF,TGTGCCAGCAGTTTGGGGCGGCATACGCAGTATTTT
NA,TRBJ2-7,TRBV27,NA,CASSALYGGGDSSYEQYF,TGTGCCAGCAGTGCCCTTTACGGGGGCGGGGACAGCTCCTACGAGCAGTACTTC
NA,TRBJ2-5,TRBV7-9,NA,CASSLARWETQYF,TGTGCCAGCAGCTTAGCCAGGTGGGAGACCCAGTACTTC
once,TRBJ2-3,TRBV9,NA,CASSALAGTDTQYF,TGTGCCAGCAGCGCCCTAGCAGGCACAGATACGCAGTATTTT
NA,TRBJ1-5,TRBV19,TRBD1,CASSVDRGSNQPQHF,TGTGCCAGTAGCGTCGACAGGGGTAGCAATCAGCCCCAGCATTTT
once,TRBJ2-1,TRBV4-2,TRBD1,CASSQGPGGLYNEQFF,TGTGCCAGCAGCCAAGGACCAGGGGGCCTCTACAATGAGCAGTTCTTC
NA,TRBJ1-3,TRBV29-1,NA,CSVRAGARNFETIYF,TGCAGCGTTAGAGCGGGGGCCCGAAACTTCGAGACCATATATTTT